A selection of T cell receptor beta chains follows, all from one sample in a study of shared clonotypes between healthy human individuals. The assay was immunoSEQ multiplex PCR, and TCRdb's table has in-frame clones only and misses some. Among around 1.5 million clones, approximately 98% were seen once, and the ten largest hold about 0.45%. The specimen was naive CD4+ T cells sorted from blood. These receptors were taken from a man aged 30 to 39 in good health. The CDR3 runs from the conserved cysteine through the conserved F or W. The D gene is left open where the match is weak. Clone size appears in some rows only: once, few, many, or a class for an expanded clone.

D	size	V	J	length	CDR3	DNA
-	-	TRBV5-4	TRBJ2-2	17	CASSLAPQTSNTGELFF	TGTGCCAGCAGCTTGGCGCCCCAAACCTCGAACACCGGGGAGCTGTTTTTT
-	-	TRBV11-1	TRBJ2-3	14	CASSLGRYTDTQYF	TGTGCCAGCAGCTTAGGACGGTACACAGATACGCAGTATTTT
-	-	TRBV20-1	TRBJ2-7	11	CSARPTLEQYF	TGCAGTGCTAGACCTACTCTCGAGCAGTACTTC
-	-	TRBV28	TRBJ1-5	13	CASSFNRNQPQHF	TGTGCCAGCAGTTTCAATAGGAATCAGCCCCAGCATTTT
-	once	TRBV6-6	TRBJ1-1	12	CASSYGTTEAFF	TGTGCCAGCAGTTACGGGACAACTGAAGCTTTCTTT
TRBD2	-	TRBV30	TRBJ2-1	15	CAWSVSLADYNEQFF	TGTGCCTGGAGTGTAAGCCTAGCGGATTACAATGAGCAGTTCTTC
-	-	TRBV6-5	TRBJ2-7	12	CASSRGSYEQYF	TGTGCCAGCAGTCGTGGTAGCTACGAGCAGTACTTC
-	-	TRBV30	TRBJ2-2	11	CAWGDPGELFF	TGTGCCTGGGGGGATCCCGGGGAGCTGTTTTTT
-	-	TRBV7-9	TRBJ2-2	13	CASSPVGAGELFF	TGTGCCAGCAGCCCGGTAGGGGCCGGGGAGCTGTTTTTT
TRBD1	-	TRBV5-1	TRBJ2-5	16	CASSLMTGASQETQYF	TGCGCCAGCAGCCTTATGACAGGGGCCTCCCAAGAGACCCAGTACTTC
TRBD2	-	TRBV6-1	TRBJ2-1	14	CASSGTSGVHEQFF	TGTGCCAGCAGTGGGACTAGCGGGGTCCATGAGCAGTTCTTC
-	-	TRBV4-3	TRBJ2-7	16	CASSQEWTSPGYEQYF	TGCGCCAGCAGCCAAGAGTGGACATCCCCGGGGTACGAGCAGTACTTC
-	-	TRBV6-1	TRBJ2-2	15	CASSRMEGGTGELFF	TGTGCCAGCAGTCGGATGGAGGGGGGAACCGGGGAGCTGTTTTTT
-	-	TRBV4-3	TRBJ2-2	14	CASSQGPNTGELFF	TGCGCCAGCAGCCAAGGACCAAACACCGGGGAGCTGTTTTTT
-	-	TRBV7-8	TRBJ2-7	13	CASSPALPGEQYF	TGTGCCAGCAGCCCCGCCCTCCCGGGCGAGCAGTACTTC
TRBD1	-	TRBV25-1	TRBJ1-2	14	CASSPVGTGFAYTF	TGTGCCAGCAGCCCAGTCGGGACAGGGTTTGCCTACACCTTC
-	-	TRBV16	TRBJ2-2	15	CASSLEAGNTGELFF	TGTGCCAGCAGCCTTGAGGCTGGGAACACCGGGGAGCTGTTTTTT
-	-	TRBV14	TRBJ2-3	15	CASSQDYGRGDTQYF	TGTGCCAGCAGCCAAGATTATGGACGGGGAGATACGCAGTATTTT
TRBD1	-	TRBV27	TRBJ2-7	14	CASSYRDRGRGQYF	TGTGCCAGCAGTTACCGGGACAGGGGGCGCGGGCAGTACTTC
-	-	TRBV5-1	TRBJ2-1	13	CASSSYRINEQFF	TGCGCCAGCAGCAGTTACAGAATAAATGAGCAGTTCTTC
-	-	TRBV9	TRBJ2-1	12	CASSVGYNEQFF	TGTGCCAGCAGCGTAGGTTACAATGAGCAGTTCTTC
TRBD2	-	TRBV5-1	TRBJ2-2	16	CASSLEAGVRAGELFF	TGCGCCAGCAGCTTGGAGGCGGGAGTCCGGGCCGGGGAGCTGTTTTTT
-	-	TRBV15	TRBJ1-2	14	CATSRDPISYGYTF	TGTGCCACCAGCAGAGATCCAATTAGCTATGGCTACACCTTC
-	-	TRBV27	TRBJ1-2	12	CATKGRTYGYTF	TGTGCCACCAAGGGGCGTACCTATGGCTACACCTTC
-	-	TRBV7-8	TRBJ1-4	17	CASSVTSPGRMGEKLFF	TGTGCCAGCAGCGTAACTAGCCCGGGAAGAATGGGTGAAAAACTGTTTTTT
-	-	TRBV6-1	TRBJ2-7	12	CASSEGGSTAYF	TGTGCCAGCAGTGAAGGGGGGAGTACGGCGTACTTC
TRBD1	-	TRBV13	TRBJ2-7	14	CASKRDSQRYEQYF	TGTGCCAGCAAACGGGACAGCCAGCGCTACGAGCAGTACTTC
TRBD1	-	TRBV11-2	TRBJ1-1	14	CASSRRQGNPEAFF	TGTGCCAGCAGCCGTAGACAGGGGAACCCTGAAGCTTTCTTT
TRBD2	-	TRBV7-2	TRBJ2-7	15	CASSLVSSGRYEQYF	TGTGCCAGCAGCTTAGTTTCCAGCGGGAGATACGAGCAGTACTTC
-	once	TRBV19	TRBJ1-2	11	CASRQIYGYTF	TGTGCCAGCCGACAGATCTATGGCTACACCTTC
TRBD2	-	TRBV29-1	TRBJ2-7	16	CSVVMREAGVSYEQYF	TGCAGCGTTGTGATGAGGGAGGCGGGGGTTTCCTACGAGCAGTACTTC
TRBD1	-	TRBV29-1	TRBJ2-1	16	CSVEFGAGGNYNEQFF	TGCAGCGTTGAATTTGGGGCAGGGGGAAATTACAATGAGCAGTTCTTC
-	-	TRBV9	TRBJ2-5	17	CASSRGDLPGYSETQYF	TGTGCCAGCAGCAGGGGGGACCTACCCGGGTACTCAGAGACCCAGTACTTC
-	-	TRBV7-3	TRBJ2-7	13	CASRSTGVSEQYF	TGTGCCAGCAGGTCTACCGGGGTCTCCGAGCAGTACTTC
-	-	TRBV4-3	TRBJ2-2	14	CASSHREGAGELFF	TGCGCCAGCAGCCACCGAGAGGGGGCCGGGGAGCTGTTTTTT
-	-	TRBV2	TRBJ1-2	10	CASSEVGYTF	TGTGCCAGCAGTGAGGTGGGCTACACCTTC
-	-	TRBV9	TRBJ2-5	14	CASSVGQGEETQYF	TGTGCCAGCAGCGTAGGTCAGGGTGAGGAGACCCAGTACTTC
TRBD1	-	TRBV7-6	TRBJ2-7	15	CASSRMTGLTYEQYF	TGTGCCAGCAGCCGAATGACAGGGTTAACCTACGAGCAGTACTTC